The 24 T cell receptor beta chains below come from one sample, sequenced in a study of cytomegalovirus exposure and HLA in healthy donors. PCR employed 60 Vbeta and 13 Jbeta primers. The repertoire was sequenced with immunoSEQ multiplex PCR; TCRdb's copy has only in-frame clones and lacks some. There are just over 150,000 clones in the sample; around nine tenths occur only once, and around 1.8% lies in the top ten. Sequences were obtained from PBMCs. The receptors shown here come from a young woman in good health and CMV-seronegative.

This clone has just one count. This chain connects TRBV4-1 to TRBJ2-2; tentative D call: TRBD1 (5 bases). V shed 0 bases and J shed 3 bases, with 14 bases lying between them. Germline assignment: CDR1 MGHRA and CDR2 YSYEKL. This CDR3 contains 17 residues. In DNA, the CDR3 is TGCGCCAGCAGCCAAGAGCTGGGGCCTACTTACACCGGGGAGCTGTTTTTT. As protein: CASSQELGPTYTGELFF.

The V call is TRBV28, the J call TRBJ1-6; D may be TRBD1 (5 bases). The CDR3 spans 14 residues. Germline assignment: CDR1 MDHEN and CDR2 SYDVKM. V dropped 2 bases and J dropped 9 bases, with 11 bases sitting between them. The CDR3 sequence is CASSLRGGISPLHF. The CDR3 region has the DNA TGTGCCAGCAGTTTAAGGGGAGGCATTTCACCCCTCCACTTT. Filled out from reference TRBV28 and TRBJ1-6, the complete variable domain reads DVKVTQSSRYLVKRTGEKVFLECVQDMDHENMFWYRQDPGLGLRLIYFSYDVKMKEKGDIPEGYSVSREKKERFSLILESASTNQTSMYLCASSLRGGISPLHFGNGTRLTVT.

The rearrangement links TRBV2 to TRBJ2-7; D possibly corresponds to TRBD2 (5 bases). Germline loops: CDR1 SNHLY, CDR2 FYNNEI. This CDR3 spans 13 amino acids. V lost 6 bases and J 3 bases, leaving 12 bases between the germline ends. The CDR3 sequence is CASSVAAGYEQYF. The DNA for the CDR3 is TGTGCCAGCAGCGTGGCCGCGGGCTACGAGCAGTACTTC.

Notes on this clone: One junction end disagrees with the germline gene, perhaps due to a read error. Distinct nucleotide sequences in the sample also encode this CDR3. This chain links TRBV7-8 with TRBJ2-3; a possible D gene is TRBD2 (6 bases). CDR1 is SGHVS, CDR2 FQNEAQ, per germline. The CDR3 has 15 amino acids. Here the CDR3 DNA reads TGTGCCAGCAGCCCAGGGTATGGGGAGGTGGATACGCAATATTTT. Protein: CASSPGYGEVDTQYF.

This rearrangement joins TRBV2 to TRBJ2-7; the match to TRBD1 covers 8 bases. Trimming at V came to 4 bases and at J to 4 bases, leaving 12 bases not matched to a gene. Germline assignment: CDR1 SNHLY and CDR2 FYNNEI. CDR3 length: 16 residues. CDR3 residues: CASSVRATGVFYEQYF. The CDR3 DNA reads TGTGCCAGCAGTGTGAGGGCGACAGGGGTGTTTTACGAGCAGTACTTC.

The chain is built from TRBV7-2 and TRBJ2-5; 8 nucleotides agree with TRBD2. This CDR3 region has 14 residues. The germline CDR1 and CDR2 sequences are SGHTA and FQGNSA. Germline trimming cut 5 bases from V and 5 bases from J; bases unmatched to any gene: 7. The CDR3 here is CASSPSGGRETQYF. In DNA, the CDR3 is TGTGCCAGCAGCCCGAGCGGGGGCCGGGAGACCCAGTACTTC.

The gene calls are TRBV19 and TRBJ1-3; tentatively, D is TRBD1 (6 bases). Per germline, CDR1 LNHDA and CDR2 SQIVND (reference sequence). With 9 bases removed from V and 5 bases from J, the gap between germline ends came to 17 bases. The CDR3 is 14 amino acids. The CDR3 is CASRDRIGRNTIYF. The CDR3 DNA reads TGTGCCAGCCGCGACAGGATAGGTCGAAACACCATATATTTT.

The V gene is TRBV4-1, the J gene TRBJ2-3; the match to TRBD2 covers 8 bases. In germline, CDR1 is MGHRA, CDR2 YSYEKL. V gave up 6 bases and J gave up 6 bases; unmatched junction bases: 8. The CDR3 contains 14 residues. The CDR3 nucleotides are TGCGCCAGCAGGCTTGCGGGGGGAGGGGATACGCAGTATTTT. Protein sequence: CASRLAGGGDTQYF.

The V gene is TRBV5-1, the J gene TRBJ1-2; 9 positions agree with TRBD1. The germline gives CDR1 SGHRS, CDR2 YFSETQ. V lost 2 bases to trimming and J lost 4 bases; unmatched junction nucleotides: 9. This CDR3 region has 16 residues. CDR3 region: CASSLGQGLGGYGYTF. The CDR3 DNA is TGCGCCAGCAGCTTAGGACAGGGGCTCGGTGGCTATGGCTACACCTTC.

This chain connects TRBV19 to TRBJ2-1; D gene uncertain. This CDR3 has 15 amino acids. In germline, CDR1 is LNHDA, CDR2 SQIVND (reference sequence). Trimming left V 4 bases short and J 4 bases short, with 14 bases between. CDR3 protein: CASSTALAVYNEQFF. In DNA form, the CDR3 reads TGTGCCAGTAGTACCGCCTTAGCCGTATACAATGAGCAGTTCTTC.

A few counts support this clone. The chain joins TRBV2 to TRBJ2-7; perhaps TRBD2 as D (5 bases). CDR1 SNHLY and CDR2 FYNNEI come from the germline V gene. Trimming cost V 6 bases and J 3 bases, with 12 bases left between them. This CDR3 is built from 13 residues. The CDR3 reads CASRADSLYEQYF. CDR3 in DNA: TGTGCCAGCAGAGCGGACTCCCTCTACGAGCAGTACTTC.

This chain links TRBV14 with TRBJ1-4; D is undetermined. CDR1 and CDR2 (germline): SGHDN, FVKESK. This CDR3 is 15 amino acids long. The germline V and J ends were trimmed by 1 base and 7 bases, with 13 bases remaining between them. The CDR3 DNA follows: TGTGCCAGCAGCCAAGGGGCACGGCAAGGTGAAAAACTGTTTTTT. It encodes CASSQGARQGEKLFF. The variable domain in full, completed from reference TRBV14 and TRBJ1-4, reads EAGVTQFPSHSVIEKGQTVTLRCDPISGHDNLYWYRRVMGKEIKFLLHFVKESKQDESGMPNNRFLAERTGGTYSTLKVQPAELEDSGVYFCASSQGARQGEKLFFGSGTQLSVL.

The chain combines TRBV15 with TRBJ2-7; tentatively, D is TRBD2 (7 bases). Between the trimmed V and J ends, which lost 1 base and 6 bases, there was a span of 25 bases. The V gene's germline CDR1 is LNHNV and CDR2 YYDKDF (reference sequence). The CDR3 length is 18 residues. CDR3 region: CATSRVLYGLVGGGEQYF. The CDR3 DNA reads as TGTGCCACCAGCAGAGTTCTGTATGGTCTGGTGGGAGGGGGCGAGCAGTACTTC.

V gene TRBV19 combines with J gene TRBJ2-3; a possible D gene is TRBD2 (5 bases). V shed 7 bases and J shed 4 bases, with 15 bases lying between them. Germline assignment: CDR1 LNHDA and CDR2 SQIVND (reference sequence). The CDR3 runs 14 residues. The CDR3, as DNA: TGTGCCAGTACCATCCGGGGTCCGGCAGATACGCAGTATTTT. Translation: CASTIRGPADTQYF.

The J gene is TRBJ2-2, the V gene TRBV7-2; 9 positions agree with TRBD2. V shed 6 bases and J 2 bases; nucleotides not matched to a gene: 7. In germline, CDR1 is SGHTA, CDR2 FQGNSA. The CDR3 is made up of 16 amino acids. The chain's CDR3 is CASSFQTSGNTGELFF. CDR3 in DNA: TGTGCCAGCAGTTTCCAGACTAGCGGAAACACCGGGGAGCTGTTTTTT.

The gene calls are TRBV13 and TRBJ2-5; no clear D. The CDR3 contains 15 residues. Per the germline V gene, CDR1 is PRHDT and CDR2 is FYEKMQ (reference sequence). V was clipped by 6 bases and J by 2 bases, with 16 bases between them. The CDR3 DNA reads TGTGCCAGCAGAAACGCACAGACCTCTCAAGAGACCCAGTACTTC. Amino acid sequence: CASRNAQTSQETQYF.

The chain is built from TRBV5-6 and TRBJ2-1; D may be TRBD2 (5 bases). Trimming left V 0 bases short and J 7 bases short, with 11 bases between. The CDR3 is 14 amino acids. Germline V gene data show CDR1 as SGHDT and CDR2 as YYEEEE. The CDR3 is CASSLVGGLNEQFF. CDR3 in DNA: TGTGCCAGCAGCTTGGTCGGCGGGCTGAATGAGCAGTTCTTC.

This sequence joins TRBV5-4 and TRBJ1-2; no clear D. This CDR3 contains 13 residues. CDR1 is SGHNT and CDR2 is YYREEE in the germline V gene (reference sequence). V lost 1 base to trimming and J lost 8 bases, with 12 bases between them. Written as DNA, the CDR3 is TGTGCCAGCAGCTTGTGGCGGGATGGGGGCTACACCTTC. This codes for CASSLWRDGGYTF. Based on the CDR3 plus reference TRBV5-4 and TRBJ1-2, the full variable domain is ETGVTQSPTHLIKTRGQQVTLRCSSQSGHNTVSWYQQALGQGPQFIFQYYREEENGRGNFPPRFSGLQFPNYSSELNVNALELDDSALYLCASSLWRDGGYTFGSGTRLTVV.

This clone has a single count. V is TRBV27 and J is TRBJ1-4, with 7 nucleotides matching TRBD1. After removal of 7 bases from V and 5 bases from J, the junction contained 7 bases not matched to a gene. Germline lookup yields CDR1 MNHEY and CDR2 SMNVEV (reference sequence). There are 14 residues in the CDR3. Written as DNA, the CDR3 is TGTGCCAGCACACAGGGGCGGGGAAATGAAAAACTGTTTTTT. Protein sequence: CASTQGRGNEKLFF.

The V and J genes are TRBV27 and TRBJ1-3; 7 bases align to TRBD1. Losses at the gene ends were 3 bases for V and 0 bases for J; bases not matched to a gene: 11. Looked up from germline, CDR1 is MNHEY and CDR2 is SMNVEV (reference sequence). CDR3 length equals 18 residues. CDR3 coding DNA: TGTGCCAGCAGTTTCCCGGGACAGTCAATTAACTCTGGAAACACCATATATTTT. Translation: CASSFPGQSINSGNTIYF.

This chain connects TRBV7-9 to TRBJ2-1, with 9 bases aligning to TRBD1. V lost 2 bases and J lost 5; bases outside the gene matches: 7. Germline V gene sequence: CDR1 SEHNR, CDR2 FQNEAQ (reference sequence). The CDR3 loop spans 16 amino acids. CDR3 residues: CASSLSLGQGNNEQFF. The CDR3 DNA is TGTGCCAGCAGCTTATCCCTCGGACAGGGGAACAATGAGCAGTTCTTC.

The rearrangement joins TRBV27 to TRBJ1-5; 8 bases match TRBD1. Germline V gives CDR1 MNHEY, CDR2 SMNVEV (reference sequence). This CDR3 contains 15 residues. J gave up 6 bases and V 2 bases, and 6 bases lay outside the gene matches. CDR3 protein: CASSLGAGGLQPQHF. Here the CDR3 DNA reads TGTGCCAGCAGTTTAGGGGCAGGGGGCCTTCAGCCCCAGCATTTT.

This sequence joins TRBV19 and TRBJ2-3, with TRBD1 matching over 8 bases. After removal of 4 bases from V and 2 bases from J, the junction contained 17 bases not matched to a gene. The germline V gene encodes CDR1 LNHDA and CDR2 SQIVND (reference sequence). CDR3 length: 19 amino acids. Here the CDR3 reads CASSTILPDRAWDTDTQYF. DNA of the CDR3: TGTGCCAGTAGTACAATACTACCGGACAGGGCTTGGGACACAGATACGCAGTATTTT.

The chain uses TRBV6-5 and TRBJ1-3; 8 nucleotides match TRBD1. This CDR3 is built from 15 residues. Looked up from germline, CDR1 is MNHEY and CDR2 is SVGAGI. V lost 8 bases, J lost 2 bases, and 8 bases stayed unmatched. CDR3 residues: CASGRQGTAGNTIYF. DNA of the CDR3: TGTGCCAGCGGGCGACAGGGGACGGCTGGAAACACCATATATTTT.